These T cell receptor beta chains were read from a single sample in a study of blood T cell repertoires in COVID-19. This table comes from immunoSEQ multiplex PCR, and its TCRdb copy is limited to in-frame clones, with some not included. The sample yields hundreds of thousands of clones, approximately 86% seen once. The specimen was peripheral blood. These receptor sequences come from a man older than 75 with acute or convalescent COVID-19. Each CDR3 is given with its conserved first and last residue. Each record gives: D gene, V gene, clone size, J gene, CDR3 DNA, CDR3 protein. The D gene is left open where the match is weak. Clone sizes are given selectively: once, few, many, or a class where the clone is expanded.

d_call: TRBD2; v_call: TRBV5-4; clone_size: .; j_call: TRBJ2-3; cdr3_nt: TGTGCCAGCAGCCCCCCAGAGGTAGCGGGAGTAGGAGATACGCAGTATTTT; cdr3_aa: CASSPPEVAGVGDTQYF
d_call: .; v_call: TRBV5-6; clone_size: .; j_call: TRBJ2-3; cdr3_nt: TGTGCCAGCAGCTTGATATTAACGGGGACAGATACGCAGTATTTT; cdr3_aa: CASSLILTGTDTQYF
d_call: .; v_call: TRBV2; clone_size: .; j_call: TRBJ2-7; cdr3_nt: TGTGCCAGCATAAGTCGGCGGAATACCCACGAGCAGTACTTC; cdr3_aa: CASISRRNTHEQYF
d_call: .; v_call: TRBV5-1; clone_size: .; j_call: TRBJ1-6; cdr3_nt: TGCGCCAGCAGCTTGGGGCAGGTTAGTTCACCCCTCCACTTT; cdr3_aa: CASSLGQVSSPLHF
d_call: .; v_call: TRBV7-9; clone_size: .; j_call: TRBJ2-5; cdr3_nt: TGTGCCAGCGGTCCAGGGGACCTGTACCAAGAGACCCAGTACTTC; cdr3_aa: CASGPGDLYQETQYF
d_call: TRBD1; v_call: TRBV6-6; clone_size: once; j_call: TRBJ1-2; cdr3_nt: TGTGCCAGCAGTTACAGGGGACAGGGAAACTATGGCTACACCTTC; cdr3_aa: CASSYRGQGNYGYTF
d_call: TRBD1; v_call: TRBV9; clone_size: .; j_call: TRBJ2-2; cdr3_nt: TGTGCCAGCAGCCTTCAGGACAGGGCGGGGACCGGGGAGCTGTTTTTT; cdr3_aa: CASSLQDRAGTGELFF
d_call: TRBD2; v_call: TRBV7-2; clone_size: .; j_call: TRBJ2-7; cdr3_nt: TGTGCCAGCAGCACTAGCGTCGGCGAGCAGTACTTC; cdr3_aa: CASSTSVGEQYF
d_call: .; v_call: TRBV28; clone_size: .; j_call: TRBJ2-7; cdr3_nt: TGTGCCAGCAGTCCACACGGTAGCCTATCTTACGAGCAGTACTTC; cdr3_aa: CASSPHGSLSYEQYF
d_call: TRBD2; v_call: TRBV5-4; clone_size: .; j_call: TRBJ2-3; cdr3_nt: TGTGCCAGCAGCCTTGGGAGGGGCGCGGATACGCAGTATTTT; cdr3_aa: CASSLGRGADTQYF
d_call: TRBD2; v_call: TRBV7-8; clone_size: .; j_call: TRBJ2-3; cdr3_nt: TGTGCCAGCAGCTTATGGGGGACTAGCGGCACAGATACGCAGTATTTT; cdr3_aa: CASSLWGTSGTDTQYF
d_call: TRBD1; v_call: TRBV29-1; clone_size: .; j_call: TRBJ1-3; cdr3_nt: TGCAGCGTGTGGGACAGTCGAAACACCATATATTTT; cdr3_aa: CSVWDSRNTIYF
d_call: TRBD2; v_call: TRBV28; clone_size: .; j_call: TRBJ2-5; cdr3_nt: TGTGCCAGCAGTACGGGACTAGCGGGAGTGTATGGAGAGACCCAGTACTTC; cdr3_aa: CASSTGLAGVYGETQYF
d_call: .; v_call: TRBV4-1; clone_size: .; j_call: TRBJ2-7; cdr3_nt: TGCGCCAGCAGCCCCACTGTATCCTACGAGCAGTACTTC; cdr3_aa: CASSPTVSYEQYF
d_call: TRBD1; v_call: TRBV4-3; clone_size: once; j_call: TRBJ2-7; cdr3_nt: TGCGCCAGCAGCCAGGGTTTAGGGACAGGGGACTACGAGCAGTACTTC; cdr3_aa: CASSQGLGTGDYEQYF
d_call: .; v_call: TRBV7-8; clone_size: .; j_call: TRBJ1-5; cdr3_nt: TGTGCCAGCAGCTTAGCAAACAGGGACAATCAGCCCCAGCATTTT; cdr3_aa: CASSLANRDNQPQHF
d_call: .; v_call: TRBV4-3; clone_size: .; j_call: TRBJ1-1; cdr3_nt: TGCGCCAGCAGCCAAGATCCAGGGGCTGAGACTGAAGCTTTCTTT; cdr3_aa: CASSQDPGAETEAFF
d_call: TRBD2; v_call: TRBV4-3; clone_size: .; j_call: TRBJ2-2; cdr3_nt: TGCGCCAGCAGCCAAGGCCTAGCGGAGGCGAGGACCGGGGAGCTGTTTTTT; cdr3_aa: CASSQGLAEARTGELFF
d_call: .; v_call: TRBV19; clone_size: once; j_call: TRBJ2-5; cdr3_nt: TGTGCCAGTAGTGGAGTCTACCAAGAGACCCAGTACTTC; cdr3_aa: CASSGVYQETQYF
d_call: TRBD1; v_call: TRBV11-2; clone_size: .; j_call: TRBJ2-7; cdr3_nt: TGTGCCAGCAGCTCGACAGGGGTATTGTCCTACGAGCAGTACTTC; cdr3_aa: CASSSTGVLSYEQYF
d_call: .; v_call: TRBV5-4; clone_size: .; j_call: TRBJ2-7; cdr3_nt: TGTGCCAGCAGCTTACTAGATTCCCCCACCTACGAGCAGTACTTC; cdr3_aa: CASSLLDSPTYEQYF
d_call: .; v_call: TRBV7-2; clone_size: .; j_call: TRBJ1-5; cdr3_nt: TGTGCCAGCAGCCAACGATCCGGGGACAATCAGCCCCAGCATTTT; cdr3_aa: CASSQRSGDNQPQHF
d_call: TRBD2; v_call: TRBV11-2; clone_size: .; j_call: TRBJ2-7; cdr3_nt: TGTGCCAGCAGCTTAAGGACTAGCGGGAGAAGCTTGTACGAGCAGTACTTC; cdr3_aa: CASSLRTSGRSLYEQYF
d_call: .; v_call: TRBV15; clone_size: few; j_call: TRBJ2-3; cdr3_nt: TGTGCCACCAGCGGGCTTAGCACAGATACGCAGTATTTT; cdr3_aa: CATSGLSTDTQYF
d_call: TRBD2; v_call: TRBV7-2; clone_size: .; j_call: TRBJ2-1; cdr3_nt: TGTGCGACCAGAGGCCTTAGCGGGGGGGCCTACAATGAGCAGTTCTTC; cdr3_aa: CATRGLSGGAYNEQFF
d_call: TRBD2; v_call: TRBV27; clone_size: .; j_call: TRBJ2-3; cdr3_nt: TGTGCCAGCAGTTTATCGGGGACTAGCGGGAGGGTAGCAGATACGCAGTATTTT; cdr3_aa: CASSLSGTSGRVADTQYF
d_call: .; v_call: TRBV19; clone_size: .; j_call: TRBJ2-2; cdr3_nt: TGTGCCAGTAGTGCTCGGCAGGGGTTTTCCGGGGAGCTGTTTTTT; cdr3_aa: CASSARQGFSGELFF
d_call: .; v_call: TRBV24-1; clone_size: .; j_call: TRBJ2-3; cdr3_nt: TGTGCCACCGGTCAGGGGCGGTATGGGTCTGGAGATACGCAGTATTTT; cdr3_aa: CATGQGRYGSGDTQYF
d_call: .; v_call: TRBV3-1/TRBV3-2; clone_size: .; j_call: TRBJ2-1; cdr3_nt: TGTGCCAGCAGCCGATCGCGTGAGCAGTTCTTC; cdr3_aa: CASSRSREQFF
d_call: .; v_call: TRBV29-1; clone_size: .; j_call: TRBJ2-7; cdr3_nt: TGCAGCGTTGAAGACGGATACAGGTACGAGCAGTACTTC; cdr3_aa: CSVEDGYRYEQYF
d_call: .; v_call: TRBV21-1; clone_size: few; j_call: TRBJ1-3; cdr3_nt: TGTGCCAGCAGCAAAGAGAAGCTTAAGGGAAACACCATATATTTT; cdr3_aa: CASSKEKLKGNTIYF
d_call: .; v_call: TRBV5-4; clone_size: .; j_call: TRBJ2-1; cdr3_nt: TGTGCCAGCAGCGTGGGATCGGCGGTAGCCACATACAATGAGCAGTTCTTC; cdr3_aa: CASSVGSAVATYNEQFF
d_call: .; v_call: TRBV28; clone_size: .; j_call: TRBJ1-2; cdr3_nt: TGTGCCAGCAGTTCCCGCCGAGGGAACTATGGCTACACCTTC; cdr3_aa: CASSSRRGNYGYTF
d_call: TRBD2; v_call: TRBV25-1; clone_size: .; j_call: TRBJ2-6; cdr3_nt: TGTGCCAGCAGGGGGGGGAGTGGGGCCAACGTCCTGACTTTC; cdr3_aa: CASRGGSGANVLTF
d_call: TRBD2; v_call: TRBV28; clone_size: .; j_call: TRBJ2-7; cdr3_nt: TGTGCCAGTCGAACGGGGGGGATCCGCTACGAGCAGTACTTC; cdr3_aa: CASRTGGIRYEQYF
d_call: .; v_call: TRBV5-1; clone_size: .; j_call: TRBJ1-6; cdr3_nt: TGCGCCAGCAGCCGGACAACCCAGTTTAATTCACCCCTCCACTTT; cdr3_aa: CASSRTTQFNSPLHF
d_call: .; v_call: TRBV7-2; clone_size: .; j_call: TRBJ2-1; cdr3_nt: TGTGCCAGCAGCTTAATTAATAGTGAGCAGTTCTTC; cdr3_aa: CASSLINSEQFF
d_call: .; v_call: TRBV21-1; clone_size: once; j_call: TRBJ2-1; cdr3_nt: TGTGCCCGCGGGGGGGAGTTCTTC; cdr3_aa: CARGGEFF
d_call: TRBD2; v_call: TRBV5-6; clone_size: .; j_call: TRBJ2-1; cdr3_nt: TGTGCCAGCAGCGGGACTAGCGGGGGATCGTTCTTC; cdr3_aa: CASSGTSGGSFF
d_call: .; v_call: TRBV7-6; clone_size: .; j_call: TRBJ2-3; cdr3_nt: TGTGCCAGCAGCTTAGGATCCCAAGGAGCGGGTGTCCAGTATTTT; cdr3_aa: CASSLGSQGAGVQYF
d_call: .; v_call: TRBV12-3/TRBV12-4; clone_size: once; j_call: TRBJ2-7; cdr3_nt: TGTGCCAGCAGTAGAGATATTCGCTACGAGCAGTACTTC; cdr3_aa: CASSRDIRYEQYF
d_call: .; v_call: TRBV5-1; clone_size: .; j_call: TRBJ1-3; cdr3_nt: TGCGCCAGCAGCTTTGCCGGACGGGACTCTGGAAACACCATATATTTT; cdr3_aa: CASSFAGRDSGNTIYF
d_call: TRBD1; v_call: TRBV27; clone_size: .; j_call: TRBJ1-2; cdr3_nt: TGTGCCAGCAGTTTGACTGGGACAGCGAAAGGCTACACCTTC; cdr3_aa: CASSLTGTAKGYTF
d_call: .; v_call: TRBV13; clone_size: .; j_call: TRBJ2-5; cdr3_nt: TGTGCCAGCAGCTTGGAGGCAGGGGCTCAAGAGACCCAGTACTTC; cdr3_aa: CASSLEAGAQETQYF
d_call: TRBD1; v_call: TRBV5-1; clone_size: once; j_call: TRBJ1-2; cdr3_nt: TGCGCCAGCAGCTTGGCGGGGACAGGGATGGATGGCTACACCTTC; cdr3_aa: CASSLAGTGMDGYTF
d_call: .; v_call: TRBV3-1/TRBV3-2; clone_size: .; j_call: TRBJ1-1; cdr3_nt: TGTGCCAGCAGCCAAGAAGTATCTGTAGGGGTTAGGAGCACTGAAGCTTTCTTT; cdr3_aa: CASSQEVSVGVRSTEAFF
d_call: TRBD1; v_call: TRBV7-7; clone_size: .; j_call: TRBJ2-2; cdr3_nt: TGTGCTAGCAGCTTATATGCAGGGGGCAGCACCGGGGAGCTGTTTTTT; cdr3_aa: CASSLYAGGSTGELFF
d_call: TRBD1; v_call: TRBV19; clone_size: .; j_call: TRBJ2-5; cdr3_nt: TGTGCCAGTAGTCGGGACAGGGAAGAGACCCAGTACTTC; cdr3_aa: CASSRDREETQYF
d_call: .; v_call: TRBV19; clone_size: .; j_call: TRBJ2-2; cdr3_nt: TGTGCCAGTAGGGTGGTCAGTTCCACCGGGGAGCTGTTTTTT; cdr3_aa: CASRVVSSTGELFF
d_call: .; v_call: TRBV11-2; clone_size: .; j_call: TRBJ2-4; cdr3_nt: TGTGCCAGCAGCCCACTTTCGGACAGTAAAAACATTCAGTACTTC; cdr3_aa: CASSPLSDSKNIQYF